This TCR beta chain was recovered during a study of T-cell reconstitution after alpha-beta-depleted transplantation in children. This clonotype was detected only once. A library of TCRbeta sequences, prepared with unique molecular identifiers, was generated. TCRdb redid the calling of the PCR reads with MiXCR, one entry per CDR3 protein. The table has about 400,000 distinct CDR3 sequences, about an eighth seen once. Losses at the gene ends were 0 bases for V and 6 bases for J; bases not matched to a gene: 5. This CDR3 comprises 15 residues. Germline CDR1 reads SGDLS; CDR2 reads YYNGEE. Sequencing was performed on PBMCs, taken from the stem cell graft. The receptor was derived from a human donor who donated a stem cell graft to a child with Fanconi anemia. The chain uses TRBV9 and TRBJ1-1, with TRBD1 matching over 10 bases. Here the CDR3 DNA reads TGTGCCAGCAGCGTAGCAGGGACAGGGGAGGCTGAAGCTTTCTTT. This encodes CASSVAGTGEAEAFF.